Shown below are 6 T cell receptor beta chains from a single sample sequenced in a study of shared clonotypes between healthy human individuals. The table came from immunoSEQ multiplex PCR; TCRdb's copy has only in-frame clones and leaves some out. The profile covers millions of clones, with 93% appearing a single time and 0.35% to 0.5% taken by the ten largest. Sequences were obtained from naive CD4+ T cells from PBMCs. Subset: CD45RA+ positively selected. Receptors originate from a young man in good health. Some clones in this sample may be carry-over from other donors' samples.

The chain's CDR3 is CASSVGDQGAGNTIYF. As DNA, the CDR3 is TGTGCCAGCAGCGTAGGGGACCAGGGGGCTGGAAACACCATATATTTT. V and J are TRBV9 and TRBJ1-3; 7 nucleotides match TRBD1. The germline gives CDR1 SGDLS, CDR2 YYNGEE. The CDR3 contains 16 residues. J was trimmed by 2 bases and V by 0 bases; bases with no gene match: 5.

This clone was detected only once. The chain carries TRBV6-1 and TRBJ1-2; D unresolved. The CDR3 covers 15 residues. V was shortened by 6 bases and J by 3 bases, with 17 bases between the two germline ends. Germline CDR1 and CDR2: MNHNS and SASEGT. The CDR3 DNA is TGTGCCAGCAGAACTTTAGGCGGGTTTGACTATGGCTACACCTTC. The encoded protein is CASRTLGGFDYGYTF.

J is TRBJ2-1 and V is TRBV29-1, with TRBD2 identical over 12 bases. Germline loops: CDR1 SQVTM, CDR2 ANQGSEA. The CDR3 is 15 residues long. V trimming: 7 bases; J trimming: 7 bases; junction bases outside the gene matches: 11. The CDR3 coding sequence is TGCAGCGCCCGACTAGCGGGAGACATCTGGAATGAGCAGTTCTTC. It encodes CSARLAGDIWNEQFF.

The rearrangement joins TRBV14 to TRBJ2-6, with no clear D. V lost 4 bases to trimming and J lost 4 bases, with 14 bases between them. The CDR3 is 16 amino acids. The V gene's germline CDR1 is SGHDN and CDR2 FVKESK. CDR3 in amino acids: CASSRLDSAGANVLTF. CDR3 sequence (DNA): TGTGCCAGCAGCCGATTGGATTCAGCGGGGGCCAACGTCCTGACTTTC.

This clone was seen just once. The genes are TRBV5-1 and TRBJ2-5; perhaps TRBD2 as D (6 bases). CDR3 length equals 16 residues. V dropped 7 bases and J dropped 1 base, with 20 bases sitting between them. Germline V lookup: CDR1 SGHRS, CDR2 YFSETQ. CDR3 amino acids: CASRPAGTASQETQYF. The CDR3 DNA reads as TGCGCCAGCCGTCCCGCTGGGACTGCGAGCCAAGAGACCCAGTACTTC.

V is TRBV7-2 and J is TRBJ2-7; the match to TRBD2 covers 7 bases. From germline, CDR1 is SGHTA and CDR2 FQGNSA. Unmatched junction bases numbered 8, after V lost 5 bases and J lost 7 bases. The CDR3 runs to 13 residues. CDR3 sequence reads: CASSLGGLGEQYF. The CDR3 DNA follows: TGTGCCAGCAGCCTCGGGGGGTTGGGGGAGCAGTACTTC. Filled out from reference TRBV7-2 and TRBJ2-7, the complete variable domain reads GAGVSQSPSNKVTEKGKDVELRCDPISGHTALYWYRQSLGQGLEFLIYFQGNSAPDKSGLPSDRFSAERTGGSVSTLTIQRTQQEDSAVYLCASSLGGLGEQYFGPGTRLTVT.